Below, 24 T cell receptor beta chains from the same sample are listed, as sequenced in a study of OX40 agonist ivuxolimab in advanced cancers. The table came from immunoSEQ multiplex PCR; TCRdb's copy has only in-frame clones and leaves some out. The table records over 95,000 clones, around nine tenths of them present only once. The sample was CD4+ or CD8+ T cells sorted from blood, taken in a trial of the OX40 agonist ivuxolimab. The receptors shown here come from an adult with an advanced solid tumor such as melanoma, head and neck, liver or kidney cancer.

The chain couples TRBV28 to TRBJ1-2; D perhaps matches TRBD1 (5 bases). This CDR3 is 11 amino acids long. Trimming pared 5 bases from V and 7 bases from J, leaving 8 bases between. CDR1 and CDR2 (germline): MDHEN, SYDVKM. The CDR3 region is CASSRGGGYTF. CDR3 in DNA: TGTGCCAGCAGTAGGGGTGGTGGCTACACCTTC.

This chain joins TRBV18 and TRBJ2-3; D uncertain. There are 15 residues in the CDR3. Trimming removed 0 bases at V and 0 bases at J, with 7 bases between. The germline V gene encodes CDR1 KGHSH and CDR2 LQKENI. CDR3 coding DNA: TGTGCCAGCTCACCACCGGGGAAGAGCACAGATACGCAGTATTTT. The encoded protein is CASSPPGKSTDTQYF.

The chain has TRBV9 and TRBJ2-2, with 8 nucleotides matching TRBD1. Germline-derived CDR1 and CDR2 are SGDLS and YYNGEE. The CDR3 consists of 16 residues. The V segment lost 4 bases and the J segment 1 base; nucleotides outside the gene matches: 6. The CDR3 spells CASSPWTGKNTGELFF. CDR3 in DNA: TGTGCCAGCAGCCCATGGACAGGGAAGAACACCGGGGAGCTGTTTTTT. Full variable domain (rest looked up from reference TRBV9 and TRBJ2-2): DSGVTQTPKHLITATGQRVTLRCSPRSGDLSVYWYQQSLDQGLQFLIQYYNGEERAKGNILERFSAQQFPDLHSELNLSSLELGDSALYFCASSPWTGKNTGELFFGEGSRLTVL.

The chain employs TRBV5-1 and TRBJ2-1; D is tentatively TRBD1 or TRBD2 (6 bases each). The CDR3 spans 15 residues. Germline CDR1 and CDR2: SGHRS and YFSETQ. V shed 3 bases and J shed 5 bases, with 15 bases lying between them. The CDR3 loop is CASSWTSGANNEQFF. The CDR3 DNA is TGCGCCAGCAGCTGGACTTCGGGGGCCAACAATGAGCAGTTCTTC.

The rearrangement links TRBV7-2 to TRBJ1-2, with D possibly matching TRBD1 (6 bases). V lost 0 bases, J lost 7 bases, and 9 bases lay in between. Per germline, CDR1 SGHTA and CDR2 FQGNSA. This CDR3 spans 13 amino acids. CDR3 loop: CASSLAGGAGYTF. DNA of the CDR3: TGTGCCAGCAGCTTAGCCGGGGGGGCTGGCTACACCTTC.

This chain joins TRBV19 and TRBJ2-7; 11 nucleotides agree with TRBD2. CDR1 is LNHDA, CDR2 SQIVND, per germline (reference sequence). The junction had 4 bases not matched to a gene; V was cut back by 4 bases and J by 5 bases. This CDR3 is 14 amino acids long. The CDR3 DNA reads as TGTGCCAGTAGTACTAGCGGGAGGCTAAACGAGCAGTACTTC. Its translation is CASSTSGRLNEQYF.

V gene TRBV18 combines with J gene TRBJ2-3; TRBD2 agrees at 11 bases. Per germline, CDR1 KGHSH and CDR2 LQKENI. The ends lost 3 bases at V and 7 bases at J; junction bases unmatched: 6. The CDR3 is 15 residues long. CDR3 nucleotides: TGTGCCAGCTCACCGACTAGCGGGACGTTCTATACGCAGTATTTT. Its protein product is CASSPTSGTFYTQYF. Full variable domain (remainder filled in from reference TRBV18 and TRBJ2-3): NAGVMQNPRHLVRRRGQEARLRCSPMKGHSHVYWYRQLPEEGLKFMVYLQKENIIDESGMPKERFSAEFPKEGPSILRIQQVVRGDSAAYFCASSPTSGTFYTQYFGPGTRLTVL.

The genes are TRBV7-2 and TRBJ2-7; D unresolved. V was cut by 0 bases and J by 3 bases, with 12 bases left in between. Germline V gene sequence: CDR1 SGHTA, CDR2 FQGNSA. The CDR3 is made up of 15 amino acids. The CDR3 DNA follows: TGTGCCAGCAGCTTAGCGGCTGGGCAGAGCTACGAGCAGTACTTC. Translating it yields CASSLAAGQSYEQYF.

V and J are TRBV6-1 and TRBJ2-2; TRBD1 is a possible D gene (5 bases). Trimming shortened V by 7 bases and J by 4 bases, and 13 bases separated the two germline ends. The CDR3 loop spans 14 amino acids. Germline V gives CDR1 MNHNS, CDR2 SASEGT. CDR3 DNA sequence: TGTGCCAGCAATATGGGGCGCGTCACCGGGGAGCTGTTTTTT. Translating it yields CASNMGRVTGELFF.

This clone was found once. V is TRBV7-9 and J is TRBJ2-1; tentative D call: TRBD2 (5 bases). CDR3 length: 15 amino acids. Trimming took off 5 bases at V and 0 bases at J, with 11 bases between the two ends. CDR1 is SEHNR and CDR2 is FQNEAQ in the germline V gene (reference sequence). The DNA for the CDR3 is TGTGCCAGCAGCCCGAGCGGAAACTCCTACAATGAGCAGTTCTTC. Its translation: CASSPSGNSYNEQFF.

This chain's CDR3 is CASSLTGLATQYF. The CDR3 DNA sequence: TGTGCCAGCAGCTTAACAGGGTTGGCGACCCAGTACTTC. The chain is built from TRBV11-1 and TRBJ2-5, with D perhaps TRBD1 (6 bases). V shed 2 bases and J shed 7 bases, with 11 bases lying between them. Germline CDR1 and CDR2: SGHAT and FQDESV (reference sequence). CDR3 length: 13 amino acids.

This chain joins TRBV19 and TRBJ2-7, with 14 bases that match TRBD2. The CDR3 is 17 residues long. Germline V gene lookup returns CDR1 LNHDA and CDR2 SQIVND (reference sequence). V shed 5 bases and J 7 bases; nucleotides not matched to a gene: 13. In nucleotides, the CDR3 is TGTGCCAGTAGTTCCTCGGGACTAGCGGGAGACTTTGGGGAGCAGTACTTC. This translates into CASSSSGLAGDFGEQYF.

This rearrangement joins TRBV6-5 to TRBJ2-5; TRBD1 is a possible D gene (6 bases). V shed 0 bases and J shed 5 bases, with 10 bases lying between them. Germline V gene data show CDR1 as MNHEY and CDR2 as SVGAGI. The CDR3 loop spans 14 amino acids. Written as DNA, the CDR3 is TGTGCCAGCAGTTACTCGCTTAGGGGGGAGACCCAGTACTTC. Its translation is CASSYSLRGETQYF.

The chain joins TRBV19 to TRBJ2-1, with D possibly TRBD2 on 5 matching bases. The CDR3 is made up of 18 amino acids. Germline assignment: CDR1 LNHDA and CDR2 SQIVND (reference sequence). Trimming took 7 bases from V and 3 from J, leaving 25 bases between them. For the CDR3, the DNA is TGTGCCAGTACCACCATGGGGTCGGCTAGCAAAAGCTACAATGAGCAGTTCTTC. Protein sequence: CASTTMGSASKSYNEQFF.

The CDR3: CASSLIPGRGNTEAFF. The CDR3, as DNA: TGCGCCAGCAGCTTGATCCCCGGGCGGGGGAACACTGAAGCTTTCTTT. The chain carries TRBV5-1 and TRBJ1-1, with D unresolved. Deletions cut 1 base from V and 1 base from J, with 14 bases between. The CDR3 sequence is 16 residues long. Germline V lookup: CDR1 SGHRS, CDR2 YFSETQ.

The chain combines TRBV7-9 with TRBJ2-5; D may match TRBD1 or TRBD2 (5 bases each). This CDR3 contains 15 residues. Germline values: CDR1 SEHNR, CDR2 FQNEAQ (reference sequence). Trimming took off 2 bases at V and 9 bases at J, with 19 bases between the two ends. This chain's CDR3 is CASSLSRDRRAAQYF. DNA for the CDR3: TGTGCCAGCAGCTTAAGTAGGGACCGCCGAGCGGCCCAGTACTTC.

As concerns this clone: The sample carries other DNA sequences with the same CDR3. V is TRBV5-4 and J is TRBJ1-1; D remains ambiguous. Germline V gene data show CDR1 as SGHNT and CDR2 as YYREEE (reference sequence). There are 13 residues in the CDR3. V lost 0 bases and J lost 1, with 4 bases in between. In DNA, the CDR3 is TGTGCCAGCAGCTTGGCTGGGAACACTGAAGCTTTCTTT. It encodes CASSLAGNTEAFF.

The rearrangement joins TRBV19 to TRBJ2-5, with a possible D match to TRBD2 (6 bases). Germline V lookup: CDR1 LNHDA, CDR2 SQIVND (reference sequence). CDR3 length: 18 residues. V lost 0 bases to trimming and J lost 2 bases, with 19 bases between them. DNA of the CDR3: TGTGCCAGTAGTATAGATCTGGCAGCCGGGACTCCACAAGAGACCCAGTACTTC. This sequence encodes CASSIDLAAGTPQETQYF.

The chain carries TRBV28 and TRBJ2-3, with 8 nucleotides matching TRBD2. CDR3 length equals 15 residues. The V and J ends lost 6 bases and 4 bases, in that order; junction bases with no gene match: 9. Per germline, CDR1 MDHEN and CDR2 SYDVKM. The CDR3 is CASRSSGSGADTQYF. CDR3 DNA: TGTGCCAGCAGGAGCAGCGGGAGCGGGGCAGATACGCAGTATTTT.

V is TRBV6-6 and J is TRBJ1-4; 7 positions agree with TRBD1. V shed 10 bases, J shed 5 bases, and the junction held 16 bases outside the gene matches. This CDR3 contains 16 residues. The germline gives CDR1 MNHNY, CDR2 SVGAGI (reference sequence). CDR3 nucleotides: TGTGCCACCCAAAAACCACTAAGGGGGCAGAATGAAAAACTGTTTTTT. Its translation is CATQKPLRGQNEKLFF.

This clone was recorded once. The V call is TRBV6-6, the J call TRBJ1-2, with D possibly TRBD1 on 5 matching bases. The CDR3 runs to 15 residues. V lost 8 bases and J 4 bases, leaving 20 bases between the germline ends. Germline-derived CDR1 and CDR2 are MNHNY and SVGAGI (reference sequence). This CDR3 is CASQKTDAGVYGYTF. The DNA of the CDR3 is TGTGCCAGCCAGAAAACCGACGCGGGGGTCTATGGCTACACCTTC.

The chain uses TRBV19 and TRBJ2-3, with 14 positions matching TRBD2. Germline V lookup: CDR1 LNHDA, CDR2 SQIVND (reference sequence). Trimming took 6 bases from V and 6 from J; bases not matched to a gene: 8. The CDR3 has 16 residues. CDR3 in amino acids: CASSNLRTSGRDTQYF. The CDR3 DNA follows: TGTGCCAGTAGCAATCTCCGGACTAGCGGGAGGGATACGCAGTATTTT.

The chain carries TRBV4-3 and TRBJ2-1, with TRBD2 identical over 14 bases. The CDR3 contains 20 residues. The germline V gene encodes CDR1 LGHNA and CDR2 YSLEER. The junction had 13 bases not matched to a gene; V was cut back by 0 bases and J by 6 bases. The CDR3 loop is CASSQEQGLAGAQGFNEQFF. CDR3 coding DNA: TGCGCCAGCAGCCAAGAACAGGGACTAGCGGGAGCACAGGGGTTCAATGAGCAGTTCTTC.

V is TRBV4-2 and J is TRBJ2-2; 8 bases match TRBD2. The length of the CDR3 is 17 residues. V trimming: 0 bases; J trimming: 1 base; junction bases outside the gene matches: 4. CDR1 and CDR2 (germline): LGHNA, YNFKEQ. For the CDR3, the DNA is TGTGCCAGCAGCCAAGAGAGGACTAGCATGAACACCGGGGAGCTGTTTTTT. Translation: CASSQERTSMNTGELFF.